The subject of this entry is one T cell receptor beta chain. This specimen belongs to a study of T cells in tumors and immune-related adverse events. Profiling relied on immunoSEQ multiplex PCR, and the TCRdb table lists in-frame clones only, not all of them. The top ten hold around 1.3% of the sample, which has about 24,000 clones, over 80% seen once. Looked up from germline, CDR1 is SGHRS and CDR2 is YFSETQ. Trimming cost V 5 bases and J 5 bases, with 17 bases left between them. This CDR3 is 15 amino acids long. The chain couples TRBV5-1 to TRBJ1-5; D may be TRBD1 (5 bases). Sequenced material: lymph node tissue, taken from a patient treated with anti-PD-1 therapy. The receptor's source is a female donor with metastatic renal cell carcinoma. The CDR3 sequence: CASRTSPRGDQPQHF. For the CDR3, the DNA is TGCGCCAGCAGGACGAGTCCCCGGGGGGATCAGCCCCAGCATTTT. Full variable domain (missing parts from reference TRBV5-1 and TRBJ1-5): KAGVTQTPRYLIKTRGQQVTLSCSPISGHRSVSWYQQTPGQGLQFLFEYFSETQRNKGNFPGRFSGRQFSNSRSEMNVSTLELGDSALYLCASRTSPRGDQPQHFGDGTRLSIL.